This paragraph reports one TCR beta chain. CDR1 is SGHRS, CDR2 YFSETQ, per germline. The J segment lost 1 base and the V segment lost 4 bases, leaving 7 bases of the junction unmatched. The CDR3 covers 16 residues. Original analysis: Reference gene primer amplification gave estimated nucleated cell counts. Some clones are missing from TCRdb's copy, which holds only in-frame ones; the method was immunoSEQ multiplex PCR. V, J and clone size derive from that table, while D and trimming were established from the DNA sequence. The sample lists about 310,000 clones, roughly 90% occurring once. The sample belongs to a study of blood T cell repertoires in COVID-19.

This chain joins TRBV5-1 and TRBJ1-3, with 8 nucleotides matching TRBD1. The clonotype was recovered from a woman in her 30s who had recovered from COVID-19. Sequencing was performed on PBMCs or T cells enriched from blood (not recorded which). In DNA, the CDR3 is TGCGCCAGCAGCACAGGGGGATTCTTATCTGGAAACACCATATATTTT. This translates into CASSTGGFLSGNTIYF.